This T cell receptor (beta chain) is from a study of identifying expanded T cells in peripheral blood. Study outcomes and limitations: Clone count variance between roughly two-week samples rose with total template count.

The ends were cut back, 2 bases at V and 3 bases at J, with 2 bases in the middle. This CDR3 has 11 residues. CDR1 is DFQATT and CDR2 is SNEGSKA in the germline V gene (reference sequence). This table comes from immunoSEQ multiplex PCR, and its TCRdb copy is limited to in-frame clones, with some not included. The sample yields tens of thousands of clones, around 82% seen once. About this clone: Its specificity is unknown.

Healthy donors had no documented immune events, such as infections, while sampled. The clonotype was recovered from a person aged 18 to 75 in good health. The sequenced sample was blood. The rearrangement uses TRBV20-1 and TRBJ2-1; no clear D gene. For the CDR3, the DNA is TGCAGTGCTAGATTCTACAATGAGCAGTTCTTC. It specifies CSARFYNEQFF.